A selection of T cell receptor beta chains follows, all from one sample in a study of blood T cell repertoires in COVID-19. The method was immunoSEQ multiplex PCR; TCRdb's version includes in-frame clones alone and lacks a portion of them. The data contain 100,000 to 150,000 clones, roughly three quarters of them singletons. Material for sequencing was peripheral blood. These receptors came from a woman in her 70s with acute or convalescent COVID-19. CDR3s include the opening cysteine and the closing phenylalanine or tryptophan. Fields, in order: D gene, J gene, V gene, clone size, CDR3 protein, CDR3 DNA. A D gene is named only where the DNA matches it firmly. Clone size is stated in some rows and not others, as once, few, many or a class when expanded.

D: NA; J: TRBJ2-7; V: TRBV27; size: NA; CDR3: CASSLGLGPYEQYF; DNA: TGTGCCAGCAGTTTAGGTCTGGGGCCGTACGAGCAGTACTTC
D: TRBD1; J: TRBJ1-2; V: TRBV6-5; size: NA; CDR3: CASSYGTGTGDGYTF; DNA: TGTGCCAGCAGTTACGGGACCGGGACAGGGGATGGCTACACCTTC
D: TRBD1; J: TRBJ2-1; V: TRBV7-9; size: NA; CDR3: CASSSQGATSNEQFF; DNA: TGTGCCAGCAGCAGTCAGGGGGCGACGAGCAATGAGCAGTTCTTC
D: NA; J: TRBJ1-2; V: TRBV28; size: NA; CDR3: CATLFGGGGYTF; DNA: TGTGCCACCCTCTTTGGGGGGGGCGGCTACACCTTC
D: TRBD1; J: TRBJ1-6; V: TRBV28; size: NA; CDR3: CASSPPGQGSYNSPLHF; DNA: TGTGCCAGCAGTCCCCCGGGACAGGGGTCCTATAATTCACCCCTCCACTTT
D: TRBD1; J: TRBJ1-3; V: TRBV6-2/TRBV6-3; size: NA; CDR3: CASSLGQAGNTIYF; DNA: TGTGCCAGCAGCCTCGGACAGGCTGGAAACACCATATATTTT
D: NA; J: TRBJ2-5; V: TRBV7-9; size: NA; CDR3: CASSLVPETQYF; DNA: TGTGCCAGCAGCTTAGTCCCGGAGACCCAGTACTTC
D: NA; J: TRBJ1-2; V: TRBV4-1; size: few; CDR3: CASSQDMEGVPNGYTF; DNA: TGCGCCAGCAGCCAAGATATGGAGGGCGTCCCCAATGGCTACACCTTC
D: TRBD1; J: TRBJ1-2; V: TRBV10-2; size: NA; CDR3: CASSSDRGGYGYTF; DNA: TGCGCCAGCAGTTCTGACAGGGGAGGATATGGCTACACCTTC
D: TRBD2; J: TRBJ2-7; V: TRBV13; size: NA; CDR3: CASSLGTSGGLSYEQYF; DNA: TGTGCCAGCAGCTTAGGGACTAGCGGGGGCCTCTCCTACGAGCAGTACTTC
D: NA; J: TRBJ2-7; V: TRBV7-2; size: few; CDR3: CASSPHTTYEQYF; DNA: TGTGCCAGCAGCCCTCATACTACCTACGAGCAGTACTTC
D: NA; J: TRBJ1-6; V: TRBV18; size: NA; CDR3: CASSPNLGDSPLHF; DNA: TGTGCCAGCTCACCAAACCTGGGAGATTCACCCCTCCACTTT
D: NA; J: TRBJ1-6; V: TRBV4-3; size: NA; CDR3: CASSQGGTGVGDSPLHF; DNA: TGCGCCAGCAGCCAAGGAGGAACAGGTGTAGGTGATTCACCCCTCCACTTT
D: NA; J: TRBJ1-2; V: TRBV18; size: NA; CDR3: CASSPPGRYGYTF; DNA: TGTGCCAGCTCACCACCGGGCAGATATGGCTACACCTTC